A single sample is the source of the 24 T cell receptor delta chains below, sequenced in a study of γδ T cells in repeated Plasmodium falciparum infection. TCRdb fed the multiplex PCR reads to CATT. This sample has over 45,000 delta-chain clones, with 1.6% found just once. Vgamma9/Vdelta2+ and Vdelta2-negative gammadelta T cells were flow-sorted from PBMC for bulk sequencing. The sequenced sample consisted of gamma-delta T cells from blood. These receptors came from a pool of human donors (malaria-infected and uninfected, not separated).

In the case of this clone: TCRdb records a much larger clone's protein for this DNA, with a difference at residue 14 that likely arises from a read error; the protein given is the translation of the DNA. No J gene was named, though the V gene is TRDV2; the DNA was not compared with TRDD3, the D call given in the table. CDR1 GEAIGNYY and CDR2 EKD come from the germline V gene. The CDR3 has 16 residues. CDR3 bases: TGTGCCTGTGACGGGGTGGGGGATATCAGCACCGATAAATTCATCTTT. Translation: CACDGVGDISTDKFIF.

Worth noting for this clone: This probably arose from a read error, given a far larger clone one base away. Other nucleotide sequences from this sample produce the same CDR3. This rearrangement joins TRDV1 to TRDJ1; the match to TRDD2 covers 9 bases. V gave up 5 bases and J gave up 0 bases; unmatched junction bases: 13. CDR1 and CDR2 (germline): TSWWSYY, QGS. CDR3 length: 18 residues. Here the CDR3 DNA reads TGTGCTCTTGGGAACCTTCCTACAAAGTCTACGTACACCGATAAACTCATCTTT. It is translated as CALGNLPTKSTYTDKLIF.

This clone is medium-sized in the sample. This CDR3 is also generated by other DNA sequences in the sample. The chain has TRDV1 and TRDJ1, with D unclear. CDR1 TSWWSYY and CDR2 QGS come from the germline V gene. V lost 0 bases and J lost 4, with 15 bases in between. This CDR3 spans 16 amino acids. The CDR3 here is CALGELKGRSVDKLIF. As DNA, the CDR3 is TGTGCTCTTGGGGAACTAAAAGGACGAAGCGTCGATAAACTCATCTTT.

This clone has only a few counts. TCRdb has a much larger clone's protein, which differs at residue 5 from the translation of this DNA, likely because of a read error; what is shown is the protein translated from the DNA. The genes are TRDV1 and TRDJ1; weak D call: TRDD3 (6 bases). CDR1 is TSWWSYY, CDR2 QGS, per germline. The germline V and J ends were trimmed by 4 bases and 1 base, with 40 bases remaining between them. This CDR3 contains 24 residues. In DNA form, the CDR3 reads TGTGCTCTTGGGGGAGGGAGAGGTTTGTATCTCTCTCCCGGGGGAAAAACCGGCACCGATAAACTCATCTTT. This encodes CALGGGRGLYLSPGGKTGTDKLIF.

Comments on this clone: This DNA's translation differs at residue 13 from TCRdb's protein, which comes from a much larger clone; a read error is likely, and the protein shown is translated from the DNA. V and J are TRDV1 and TRDJ1; tentative D call: TRDD3 (5 bases). Assignment of the J gene here rests on matching the DNA to germline, because TCRdb gives none. The CDR3 runs 19 residues. V shed 1 base and J shed 2 bases, with 23 bases lying between them. Germline V gene data show CDR1 as TSWWSYY and CDR2 as QGS. CDR3 in amino acids: CALGEPLVLGELKTDKLIF. The CDR3, as DNA: TGTGCTCTTGGGGAACCCCTCGTCTTAGGGGAACTCAAAACCGATAAACTCATCTTT.

This clone has ten or more counts. It is likely a read error: a sequence one base away is far more abundant. At the DNA level, this CDR3 is encoded by other sequences in the same sample as well. The chain joins TRDV1 to TRDJ1; 7 bases are shared with TRDD3. The CDR3 contains 18 residues. CDR1 TSWWSYY and CDR2 QGS come from the germline V gene. This chain's CDR3 is CALGELGLHGGYTDKLIF. CDR3 coding DNA: TGTGCCCTTGGGGAACTTGGATTGCACGGGGGATACACCGATAAACTCATCTTT.

This clone was counted a few times. TCRdb's protein, taken from a much larger clone, differs from this DNA's translation at residue 15, likely owing to a read error; the protein displayed comes from the DNA. This sequence joins TRDV1 and TRDJ1, with 11 bases aligning to TRDD3. V trimming: 6 bases; J trimming: 3 bases; junction bases outside the gene matches: 21. Germline CDR1 is TSWWSYY and CDR2 is QGS. The CDR3 totals 20 residues. The CDR3 DNA follows: TGTGCTCTTGGAGACCCCCACGTCGGGTACTGGGGGATAAGAGCCGATAAACTCATCTTT. Translated, it gives CALGDPHVGYWGIRADKLIF.

Many counts were recorded for this clone. A much larger clonotype is one base distant, so this may be a read error. V gene TRAV38-2/DV8 combines with J gene TRDJ1, with TRDD3 matching over 7 bases. Per the germline V gene, CDR1 is TSESDYY and CDR2 is QEAYKQQN. The CDR3 runs 20 residues. The DNA of the CDR3 is TGTGCGCCCATGGGGCTCCCGGACCGGGGGATGTACCTGTACACCGATAAACTCATCTTT. This sequence encodes CAPMGLPDRGMYLYTDKLIF.

With respect to this clone: This likely stems from a read error, as it lies one base from a far larger clone. The rearrangement uses TRDV1 and TRDJ1, with TRDD3 identical over 8 bases. Here the J gene was assigned by germline matching of the DNA, as TCRdb has none. The length of the CDR3 is 26 residues. CDR1 and CDR2 (germline): TSWWSYY, QGS. Trimming took 1 base from V and 0 from J; bases not matched to a gene: 34. The CDR3 DNA reads TGTGCTCTTGGGGAACCTTCACCCTTCTCTACGTTTATACTACTGGGGGCCCCGGCGTACACCGATAAACTCATCTTT. Protein: CALGEPSPFSTFILLGAPAYTDKLIF.

About this clone: A far bigger clonotype differs at one base, so this is likely a read error. The sample carries other DNA sequences with the same CDR3. The rearrangement uses TRDV1 and TRDJ1; 8 nucleotides line up with TRDD3. The J segment lost 5 bases and the V segment lost 2 bases, leaving 13 bases of the junction unmatched. The CDR3 is made up of 17 amino acids. From germline, CDR1 is TSWWSYY and CDR2 QGS. CDR3 DNA sequence: TGTGCTCTTGGGGAAAGAGGGGGATATAGGAAGGCAGATAAACTCATCTTT. This encodes CALGERGGYRKADKLIF.

As to this clone: TCRdb pairs this DNA with a much larger clone's protein that differs at residue 15, likely a read error; the protein shown was translated from the DNA. Called V gene: TRDV1; the J gene was not called; TRDD3, as called in the table, went unchecked against the DNA. This CDR3 has 17 residues. Germline CDR1 and CDR2: TSWWSYY and QGS. CDR3 nucleotide sequence: TGTGCTCTTGGGGAACGGGGCGTACTGGGGGATACCCGTAAAATCATCTTT. Translation: CALGERGVLGDTRKIIF.

Details on this clone: TCRdb shows a much larger clone's protein in place of this DNA's translation, and the two differ at residue 12, likely through a read error; the protein shown is translated from the DNA. The chain has TRDV1 and TRDJ1, with 11 bases matching TRDD3. The J gene, left out of TCRdb, was set here by checking the DNA against germline. The CDR3 loop spans 20 amino acids. CDR1 is TSWWSYY, CDR2 QGS, per germline. Trimming removed 2 bases from V and 0 bases from J; junction bases left unmatched: 14. CDR3 in DNA: TGTGCTCTTGGGGAATTGGTCTGGGGGATACTCCCCCCTAACACCGATAAACTCATCTTT. Amino acid sequence: CALGELVWGILPPNTDKLIF.

This clone has only a few counts. TCRdb has a much larger clone's protein, which differs at residue 16 from the translation of this DNA, likely because of a read error; what is shown is the protein translated from the DNA. Other nucleotide sequences from this sample produce the same CDR3. V and J are TRDV1 and TRDJ1; weak D call: TRDD2 (7 bases). Per germline, CDR1 TSWWSYY and CDR2 QGS. This CDR3 has 24 residues. The CDR3 loop reads CALGATQFLPVLYTGRYLADKLIF. The CDR3 DNA is TGTGCTCTCGGGGCTACCCAATTCCTACCGGTCCTTTATACTGGGAGATACCTCGCCGATAAACTCATCTTT.

This clone occurred many times. The protein recorded in TCRdb matches a much larger clone and deviates from this DNA's translation at residue 9, suggesting a read error; the protein here is obtained by translating the DNA. This rearrangement joins TRDV1 to TRDJ1; no definite D call. V dropped 1 base and J dropped 4 bases, with 10 bases sitting between them. CDR3 size: 14 residues. Looked up from germline, CDR1 is TSWWSYY and CDR2 is QGS. In nucleotides, the CDR3 is TGTGCTCTTGGGGAACGGCGTAAGGACGATAAACTCATCTTT. Encoded protein: CALGERRKDDKLIF.

On this clone itself: TCRdb's protein, taken from a much larger clone, differs from this DNA's translation at residue 14, likely owing to a read error; the protein displayed comes from the DNA. This chain uses TRDV1 with TRDJ1; 7 nucleotides agree with TRDD3. Germline CDR1 reads TSWWSYY; CDR2 reads QGS. The CDR3 sequence is 15 residues long. CDR3 nucleotide sequence: TGTGCTCTTGGGCGTCGCCGTTGGGGGACCGATAAACTCACCTTT. Its translation: CALGRRRWGTDKLTF.

This clone was counted only a few times. This DNA's translation differs at residue 16 from TCRdb's protein, which comes from a much larger clone; a read error is likely, and the protein shown is translated from the DNA. This sequence joins TRDV1 and TRDJ1, with 11 positions matching TRDD3. TCRdb is silent on the J gene; assignment here came from matching the DNA to germline. The trim removed 3 bases at V and 5 bases at J, leaving 23 bases unmatched. Germline V CDR1 and CDR2: TSWWSYY, QGS. The length of the CDR3 is 21 residues. The CDR3 sequence: CALGEEGAFPILGDRLDKLIF. CDR3 nucleotides: TGTGCTCTTGGGGAGGAAGGGGCCTTCCCAATACTGGGGGATAGATTGGATAAACTCATCTTT.

On this clone itself: The protein recorded in TCRdb matches a much larger clone and deviates from this DNA's translation at residue 8, suggesting a read error; the protein here is obtained by translating the DNA. The chain uses TRDV1 and TRDJ4, with D possibly matching TRDD3 (9 bases). TCRdb offers no J gene call, so here the DNA was matched to germline to obtain one. Germline V CDR1 and CDR2: TSWWSYY, QGS. The CDR3 runs 19 residues. V was shortened by 4 bases and J by 1 base, with 28 bases between the two germline ends. For the CDR3, the DNA is TGTGCTCTTGGGGTGAGCTTCCTACCCCGTACTGGGGGAGACAGACCCCTGATCTTT. It translates to CALGVSFLPRTGGDRPLIF.

As for this clone: The protein held in TCRdb is that of a much larger clone and does not match this DNA's translation at residue 17, likely because of a read error; the protein shown is translated from the DNA. This rearrangement joins TRDV1 to TRDJ1, with TRDD3 identical over 12 bases. Germline lookup yields CDR1 TSWWSYY and CDR2 QGS. The length of the CDR3 is 19 residues. The CDR3 nucleotides are TGTGCTCTTGGGAAACCTTACGCCCTGGGGGATACGAACACCGATAAATTCATCTTT. Translating it yields CALGKPYALGDTNTDKFIF.

This clone was counted only a few times. Translating this DNA gives a protein that differs at residue 15 from the TCRdb one, which belongs to a much larger clone; a read error is likely, and the protein shown is this translation. The rearrangement links TRDV1 to TRDJ1, with D unclear. Germline V gene data show CDR1 as TSWWSYY and CDR2 as QGS. The length of the CDR3 is 19 residues. The CDR3 DNA sequence: TGTGCTCTTGGGGAACTAGAGTCGTCCCGGTCCTTTATTACCGGTAAACTCATCTTT. Translating it yields CALGELESSRSFITGKLIF.

To note about this clone: TCRdb's listed protein matches a much larger clone and diverges from this DNA's translation at residue 14, likely through a read error; the protein shown comes from the DNA. The CDR3 DNA is TGTGCCTGTGACACCTTGGTGGGTGACTACACCGATAAACCCATCTTT. Protein: CACDTLVGDYTDKPIF. TRDV2 is the V gene, and the J gene was not called; the D segment call TRDD3 is taken from the table without a DNA check. Germline loops: CDR1 GEAIGNYY, CDR2 EKD. There are 16 residues in the CDR3.

This clone has a handful of counts. The chain is built from TRDV1 and TRDJ1; 7 nucleotides align to TRDD3. V shed 3 bases and J 7 bases; nucleotides not matched to a gene: 23. Germline CDR1 is TSWWSYY and CDR2 is QGS. This CDR3 has 19 residues. Here the CDR3 DNA reads TGTGCTCTTGGGGATGTTCCTCTATCCCTACTGGGGATTCCAGGTAAACTCATCTTT. This sequence encodes CALGDVPLSLLGIPGKLIF.

As regards this clone: TCRdb's protein, taken from a much larger clone, differs from this DNA's translation at residue 18, likely owing to a read error; the protein displayed comes from the DNA. The chain uses TRDV1 and TRDJ1; the D gene could be TRDD2 or TRDD3 (7 bases each). The J gene, left out of TCRdb, was set here by checking the DNA against germline. CDR3 size: 21 residues. Germline CDR1 is TSWWSYY and CDR2 is QGS. The CDR3 region has the DNA TGTGCTCTTGGGGAACTAGGGTTTCCTTCCTTCCTGGGGGGTTACACCGATAGACTCATCTTT. Protein product: CALGELGFPSFLGGYTDRLIF.

About this clone itself: TCRdb has a much larger clone's protein, which differs at residue 7 from the translation of this DNA, likely because of a read error; what is shown is the protein translated from the DNA. The CDR3 nucleotides read TGTGCCTGTGACGAAGCCTCCCCTCGCGGGGGTACTGGGGACACCGATAAACTCATCTTT. Residues: CACDEASPRGGTGDTDKLIF. V usage is TRDV2 and J usage is TRDJ1; TRDD3 matches at 7 bases. This CDR3 comprises 20 residues. CDR1 and CDR2 (germline): GEAIGNYY, EKD. J lost 0 bases, V lost 3 bases, and 21 bases had no gene match.

This clone was observed a few times. It differs at one base from a far larger clone, so likely a read error. The rearrangement joins TRDV2 to TRDJ1; weak D call: TRDD3 (6 bases). No J gene is reported in TCRdb; it was inferred here by comparing the DNA with germline. Germline-derived CDR1 and CDR2 are GEAIGNYY and EKD. Trimming took off 1 base at V and 1 base at J, with 15 bases between the two ends. The CDR3 is 16 residues long. DNA for the CDR3: TGTGCCTGTGACACGGGGATTTACGGGATCACCGATAAACTCATCTTT. Translating it yields CACDTGIYGITDKLIF.